This T cell receptor (beta chain) comes out of a study of cytomegalovirus exposure and HLA in healthy donors. Study observations and caveats: Subsequent analysis of the approximately 120 validation repertoires found a tendency for first-cohort TCR clusters to co-occur. Reportedly, diagnosis of cytomegalovirus status by the classifier showed high specificity and sensitivity.

With respect to this clone: The target antigen is unknown.

Measured with immunoSEQ multiplex PCR; TCRdb has only the in-frame clones, and not every one. Of 130,000 to 150,000 clones in the sample, around 89% were seen once. Per germline, CDR1 SGHRS and CDR2 YFSETQ. The V end was cut by 3 bases, the J end by 4 bases, with 13 bases between. This CDR3 is 14 amino acids long. The V and J genes are TRBV5-1 and TRBJ1-2; TRBD1 is a possible D gene (6 bases). Sequenced material: PBMCs. The TCR sequence derives from a woman in her 30s in good health and CMV-seropositive. The CDR3 loop is CASSSGQLIYGYTF. CDR3 DNA: TGCGCCAGCAGCTCCGGACAGCTAATCTATGGCTACACCTTC.